Below are 3 T cell receptor beta chains sequenced from a single sample in a study of T cell repertoires in cytomegalovirus infection. TCRdb itself ran the reads through MiXCR, one entry per CDR3 protein. The table shows about 500,000 distinct CDR3 sequences, with around 35% occurring only once. The antigens these receptors bind are not known. The sample here was cultured PBMCs, taken from culture after CMV antigen stimulation. Receptors originate from a human donor in good health (CMV status not recorded). Some clones in this sample may be carry-over from other donors' samples.

This clonotype occurred many times. V gene TRBV7-9 combines with J gene TRBJ2-7; 8 bases are shared with TRBD1. This CDR3 contains 16 residues. CDR1 is SEHNR and CDR2 is FQNEAQ in the germline V gene (reference sequence). The trim removed 0 bases at V and 2 bases at J, leaving 6 bases unmatched. CDR3 DNA sequence: TGTGCCAGCAGCTTAGCGGACAGGGCTACCACCTACGAGCAGTACTTC. This encodes CASSLADRATTYEQYF.

The V and J genes are TRBV6-2 or TRBV6-3 and TRBJ2-7; 9 positions match TRBD2. This CDR3 comprises 14 residues. The junction had 9 bases not matched to a gene; V was cut back by 8 bases and J by 4 bases. Germline V gene lookup returns CDR1 MNHEY and CDR2 SVGEGT. In nucleotides, the CDR3 is TGTGCCAGCTCGGCGCGGCGGGAGGGATACGAGCAGTACGTC. Protein sequence: CASSARREGYEQYV.

The chain links TRBV19 to TRBJ1-1, with TRBD1 identical over 8 bases. Germline V gene sequence: CDR1 LNHDA, CDR2 SQIVND (reference sequence). The V gene end was trimmed by 5 bases and the J gene end by 5 bases; junction bases not matched to a gene: 4. CDR3 length: 13 amino acids. The CDR3 protein is CASSGTGRTEAFF. CDR3 nucleotide sequence: TGTGCCAGTAGTGGGACAGGTCGGACTGAAGCTTTCTTT.